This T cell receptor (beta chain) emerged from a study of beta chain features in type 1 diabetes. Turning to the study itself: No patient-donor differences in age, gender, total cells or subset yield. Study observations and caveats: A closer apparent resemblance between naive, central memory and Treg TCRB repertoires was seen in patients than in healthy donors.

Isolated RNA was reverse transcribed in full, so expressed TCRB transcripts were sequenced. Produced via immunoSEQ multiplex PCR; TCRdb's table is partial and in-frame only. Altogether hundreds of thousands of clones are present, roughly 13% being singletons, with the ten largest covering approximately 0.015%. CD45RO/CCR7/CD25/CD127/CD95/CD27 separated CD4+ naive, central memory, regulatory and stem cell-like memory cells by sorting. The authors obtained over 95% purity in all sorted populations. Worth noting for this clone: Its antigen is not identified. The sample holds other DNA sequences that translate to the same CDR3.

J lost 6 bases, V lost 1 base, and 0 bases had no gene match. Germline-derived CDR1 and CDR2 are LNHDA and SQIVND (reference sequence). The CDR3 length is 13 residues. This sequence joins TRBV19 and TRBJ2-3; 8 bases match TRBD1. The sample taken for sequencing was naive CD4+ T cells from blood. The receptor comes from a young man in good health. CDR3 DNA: TGTGCCAGTAGTATAGGACAGGGGGATACGCAGTATTTT. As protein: CASSIGQGDTQYF.